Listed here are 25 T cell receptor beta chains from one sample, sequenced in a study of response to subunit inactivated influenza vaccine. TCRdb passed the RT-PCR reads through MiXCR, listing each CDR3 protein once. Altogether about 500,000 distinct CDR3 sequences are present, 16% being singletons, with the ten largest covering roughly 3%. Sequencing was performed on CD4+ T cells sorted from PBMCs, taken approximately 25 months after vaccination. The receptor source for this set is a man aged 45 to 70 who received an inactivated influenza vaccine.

CDR3 sequence reads: CASSLGTGGRDEQYF. CDR3 DNA: TGTGCCAGCAGCTTAGGGACAGGGGGCCGGGACGAGCAGTACTTC. This rearrangement joins TRBV7-2 to TRBJ2-7, with TRBD1 identical over 11 bases. Germline values: CDR1 SGHTA, CDR2 FQGNSA. Germline trimming cut 1 base from V and 5 bases from J; bases unmatched to any gene: 4. This CDR3 is built from 15 residues. Combining the CDR3 with reference TRBV7-2 and TRBJ2-7 gives the whole variable domain GAGVSQSPSNKVTEKGKDVELRCDPISGHTALYWYRQSLGQGLEFLIYFQGNSAPDKSGLPSDRFSAERTGGSVSTLTIQRTQQEDSAVYLCASSLGTGGRDEQYFGPGTRLTVT.

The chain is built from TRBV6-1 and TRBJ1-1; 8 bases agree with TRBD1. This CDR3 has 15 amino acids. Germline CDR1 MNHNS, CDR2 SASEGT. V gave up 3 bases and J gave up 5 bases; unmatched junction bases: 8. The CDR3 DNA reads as TGTGCCAGCAGTGATTATCGGACAGGGCGGACTGAAGCTTTCTTT. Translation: CASSDYRTGRTEAFF.

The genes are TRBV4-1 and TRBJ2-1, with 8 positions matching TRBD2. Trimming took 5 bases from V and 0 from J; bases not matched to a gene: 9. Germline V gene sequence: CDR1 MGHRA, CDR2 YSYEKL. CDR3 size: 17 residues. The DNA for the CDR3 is TGCGCCAGCAGCTTACGAAGCGGGGGCAGCTCCTACAATGAGCAGTTCTTC. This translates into CASSLRSGGSSYNEQFF.

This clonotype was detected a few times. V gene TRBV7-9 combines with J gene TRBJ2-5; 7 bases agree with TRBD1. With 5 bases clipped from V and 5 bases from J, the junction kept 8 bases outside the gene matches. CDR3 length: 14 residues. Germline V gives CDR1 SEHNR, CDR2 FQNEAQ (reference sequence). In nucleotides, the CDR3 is TGTGCCAGCAGCCCGGGACAGTTGCATGAGACCCAGTACTTC. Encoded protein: CASSPGQLHETQYF.

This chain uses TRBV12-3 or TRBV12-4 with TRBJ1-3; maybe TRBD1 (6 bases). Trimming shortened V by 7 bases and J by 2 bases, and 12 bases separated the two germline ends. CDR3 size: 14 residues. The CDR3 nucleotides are TGTGCCAGCACCCGTTGGACAGCTGGAAACACCATATATTTT. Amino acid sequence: CASTRWTAGNTIYF.

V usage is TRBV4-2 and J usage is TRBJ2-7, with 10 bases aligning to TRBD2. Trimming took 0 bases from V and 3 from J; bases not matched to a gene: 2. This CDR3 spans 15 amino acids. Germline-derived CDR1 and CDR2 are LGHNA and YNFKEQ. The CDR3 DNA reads TGTGCCAGCAGCCAAGAACCTAGCGGGGGCTACGAGCAGTACTTC. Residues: CASSQEPSGGYEQYF.

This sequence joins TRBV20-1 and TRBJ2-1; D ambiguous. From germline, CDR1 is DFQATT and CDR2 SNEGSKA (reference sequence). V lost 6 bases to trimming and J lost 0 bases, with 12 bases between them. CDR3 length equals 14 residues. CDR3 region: CSAMNSGSYNEQFF. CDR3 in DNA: TGCAGTGCCATGAACTCGGGCTCCTACAATGAGCAGTTCTTC.

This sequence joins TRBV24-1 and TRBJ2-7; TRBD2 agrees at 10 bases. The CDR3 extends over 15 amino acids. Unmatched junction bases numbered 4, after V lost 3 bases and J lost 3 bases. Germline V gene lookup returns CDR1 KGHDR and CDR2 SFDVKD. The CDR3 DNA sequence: TGTGCCACCAGTGATACCCTAGCGGGAGTCTACGAGCAGTACTTC. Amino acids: CATSDTLAGVYEQYF.

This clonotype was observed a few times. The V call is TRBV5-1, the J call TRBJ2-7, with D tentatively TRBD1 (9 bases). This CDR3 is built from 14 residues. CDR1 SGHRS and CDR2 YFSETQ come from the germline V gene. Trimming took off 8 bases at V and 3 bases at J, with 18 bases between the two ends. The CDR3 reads CASSGTGIFYEQYF. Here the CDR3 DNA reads TGCGCCAGTAGCGGGACAGGGATTTTCTACGAGCAGTACTTC. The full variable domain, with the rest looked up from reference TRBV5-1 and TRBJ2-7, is KAGVTQTPRYLIKTRGQQVTLSCSPISGHRSVSWYQQTPGQGLQFLFEYFSETQRNKGNFPGRFSGRQFSNSRSEMNVSTLELGDSALYLCASSGTGIFYEQYFGPGTRLTVT.

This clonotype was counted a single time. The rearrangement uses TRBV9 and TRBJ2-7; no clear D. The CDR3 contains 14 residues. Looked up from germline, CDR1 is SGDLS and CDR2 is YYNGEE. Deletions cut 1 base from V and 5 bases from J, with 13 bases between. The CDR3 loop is CASSVSSSRNEQYF. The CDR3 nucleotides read TGTGCCAGCAGCGTATCCAGCTCGAGGAACGAGCAGTACTTC.

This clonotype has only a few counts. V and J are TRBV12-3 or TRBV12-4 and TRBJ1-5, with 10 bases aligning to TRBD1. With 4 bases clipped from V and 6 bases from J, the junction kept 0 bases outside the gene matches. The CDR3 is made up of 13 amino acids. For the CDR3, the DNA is TGTGCCAGCAGTTGGACAGGGGGTCAGCCCCAGCATTTT. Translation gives CASSWTGGQPQHF.

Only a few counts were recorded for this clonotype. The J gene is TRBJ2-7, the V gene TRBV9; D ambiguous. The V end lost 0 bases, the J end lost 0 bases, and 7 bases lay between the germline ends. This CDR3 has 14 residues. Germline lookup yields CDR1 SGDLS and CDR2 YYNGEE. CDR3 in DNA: TGTGCCAGCAGCGTAGGGGTCCCCTCCTACGAGCAGTACTTC. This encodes CASSVGVPSYEQYF.

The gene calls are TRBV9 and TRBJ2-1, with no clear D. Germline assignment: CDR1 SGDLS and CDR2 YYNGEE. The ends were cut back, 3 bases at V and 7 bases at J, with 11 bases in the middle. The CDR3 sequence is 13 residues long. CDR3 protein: CASSAGPDNEQFF. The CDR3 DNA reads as TGTGCCAGCAGCGCGGGTCCGGATAATGAGCAGTTCTTC. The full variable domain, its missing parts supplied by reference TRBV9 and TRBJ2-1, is DSGVTQTPKHLITATGQRVTLRCSPRSGDLSVYWYQQSLDQGLQFLIQYYNGEERAKGNILERFSAQQFPDLHSELNLSSLELGDSALYFCASSAGPDNEQFFGPGTRLTVL.

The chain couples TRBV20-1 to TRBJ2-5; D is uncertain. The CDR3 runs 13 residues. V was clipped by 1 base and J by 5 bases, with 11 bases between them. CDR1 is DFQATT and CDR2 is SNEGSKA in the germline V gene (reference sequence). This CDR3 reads CSARGRLTETQYF. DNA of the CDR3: TGCAGTGCTAGAGGACGATTGACGGAGACCCAGTACTTC.

CDR3 protein: CASSYSVENTEAFF. The CDR3, as DNA: TGTGCCAGCAGTTACTCGGTGGAGAACACTGAAGCTTTCTTT. The chain uses TRBV6-2 or TRBV6-3 and TRBJ1-1; the D is unclear. The CDR3 runs to 14 residues. Germline-derived CDR1 and CDR2 are MNHEY and SVGEGT. V was shortened by 0 bases and J by 1 base, with 6 bases between the two germline ends.

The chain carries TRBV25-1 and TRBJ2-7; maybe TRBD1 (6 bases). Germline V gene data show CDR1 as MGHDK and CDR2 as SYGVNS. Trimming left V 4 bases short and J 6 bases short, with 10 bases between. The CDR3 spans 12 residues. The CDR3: CASSGGPGEQYF. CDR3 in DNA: TGTGCCAGCAGTGGGGGGCCGGGCGAGCAGTACTTC.

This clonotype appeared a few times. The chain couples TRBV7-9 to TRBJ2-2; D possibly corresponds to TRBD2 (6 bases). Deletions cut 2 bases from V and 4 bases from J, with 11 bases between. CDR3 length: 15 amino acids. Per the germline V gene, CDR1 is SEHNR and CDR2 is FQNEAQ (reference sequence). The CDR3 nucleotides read TGTGCCAGCAGCTTATTGGCGGGATTCACCGGGGAGCTGTTTTTT. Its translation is CASSLLAGFTGELFF.

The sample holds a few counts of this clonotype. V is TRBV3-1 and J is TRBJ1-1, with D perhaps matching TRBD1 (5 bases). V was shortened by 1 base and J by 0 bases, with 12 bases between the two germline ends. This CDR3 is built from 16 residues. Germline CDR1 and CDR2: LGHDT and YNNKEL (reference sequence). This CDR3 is CASSQGIGTMNTEAFF. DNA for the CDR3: TGTGCCAGCAGCCAAGGAATTGGGACTATGAACACTGAAGCTTTCTTT.

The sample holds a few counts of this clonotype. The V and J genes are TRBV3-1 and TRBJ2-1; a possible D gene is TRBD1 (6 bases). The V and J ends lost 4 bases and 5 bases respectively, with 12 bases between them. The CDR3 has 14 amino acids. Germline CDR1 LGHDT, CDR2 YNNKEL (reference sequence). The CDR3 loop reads CASSRYRDNNEQFF. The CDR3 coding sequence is TGTGCCAGCAGCCGCTACCGGGACAACAATGAGCAGTTCTTC.

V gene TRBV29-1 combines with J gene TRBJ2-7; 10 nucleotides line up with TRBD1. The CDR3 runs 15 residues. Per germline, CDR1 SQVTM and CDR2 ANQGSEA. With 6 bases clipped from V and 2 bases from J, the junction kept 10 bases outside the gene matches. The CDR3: CSVGGIGTGAYEQYF. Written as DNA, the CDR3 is TGCAGCGTGGGGGGGATTGGGACAGGGGCCTACGAGCAGTACTTC.

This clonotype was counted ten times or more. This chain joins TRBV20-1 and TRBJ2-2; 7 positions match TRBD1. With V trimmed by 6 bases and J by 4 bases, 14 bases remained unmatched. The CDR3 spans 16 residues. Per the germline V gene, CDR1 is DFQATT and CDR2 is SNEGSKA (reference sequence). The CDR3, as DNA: TGCAGTGCGGACCCGACAGGGCGATTTCCCACCGGGGAGCTGTTTTTT. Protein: CSADPTGRFPTGELFF.

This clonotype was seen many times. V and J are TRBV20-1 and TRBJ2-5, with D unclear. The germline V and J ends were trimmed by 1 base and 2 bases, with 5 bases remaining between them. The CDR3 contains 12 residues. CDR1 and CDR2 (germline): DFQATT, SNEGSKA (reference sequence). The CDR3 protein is CSARAGQETQYF. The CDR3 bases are TGCAGTGCTAGAGCCGGGCAAGAGACCCAGTACTTC.

The CDR3 DNA is TGCAGTGCTAGATTGAATGTGCCGGGACAGCTTAATGAAAAACTGTTTTTT. Protein: CSARLNVPGQLNEKLFF. V and J are TRBV20-1 and TRBJ1-4; 7 positions agree with TRBD1. Per the germline V gene, CDR1 is DFQATT and CDR2 is SNEGSKA (reference sequence). The trim removed 2 bases at V and 4 bases at J, leaving 13 bases unmatched. The CDR3 is made up of 17 amino acids.

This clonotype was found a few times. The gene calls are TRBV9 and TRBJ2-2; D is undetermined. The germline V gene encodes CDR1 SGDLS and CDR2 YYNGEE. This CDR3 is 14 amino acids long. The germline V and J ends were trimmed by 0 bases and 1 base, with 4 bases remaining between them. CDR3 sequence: CASSVAGNTGELFF. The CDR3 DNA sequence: TGTGCCAGCAGCGTAGCCGGGAACACCGGGGAGCTGTTTTTT.

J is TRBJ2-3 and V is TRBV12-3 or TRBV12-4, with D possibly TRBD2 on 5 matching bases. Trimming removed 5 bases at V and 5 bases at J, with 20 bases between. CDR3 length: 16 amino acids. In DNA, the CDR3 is TGTGCCAGCAGTCTCGGCGGGCTAGCCGGTGGAGATACGCAGTATTTT. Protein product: CASSLGGLAGGDTQYF.